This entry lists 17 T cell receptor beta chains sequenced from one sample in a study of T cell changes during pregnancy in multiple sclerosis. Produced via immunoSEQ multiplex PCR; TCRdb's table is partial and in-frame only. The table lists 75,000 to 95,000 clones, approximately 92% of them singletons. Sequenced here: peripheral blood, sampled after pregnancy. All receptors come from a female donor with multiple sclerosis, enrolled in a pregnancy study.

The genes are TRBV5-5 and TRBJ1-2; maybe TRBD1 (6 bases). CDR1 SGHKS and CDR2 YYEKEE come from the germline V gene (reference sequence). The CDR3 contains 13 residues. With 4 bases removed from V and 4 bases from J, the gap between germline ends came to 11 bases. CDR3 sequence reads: CASSQGKGYGYTF. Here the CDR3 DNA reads TGTGCCAGCAGCCAGGGGAAGGGCTATGGCTACACCTTC.

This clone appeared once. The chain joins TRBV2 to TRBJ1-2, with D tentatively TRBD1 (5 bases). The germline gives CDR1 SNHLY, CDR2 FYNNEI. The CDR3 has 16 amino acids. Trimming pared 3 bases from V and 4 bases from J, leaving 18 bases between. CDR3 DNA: TGTGCCAGCAGTGACCGGGTGACAGCCTCTCTCTATGGCTACACCTTC. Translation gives CASSDRVTASLYGYTF.

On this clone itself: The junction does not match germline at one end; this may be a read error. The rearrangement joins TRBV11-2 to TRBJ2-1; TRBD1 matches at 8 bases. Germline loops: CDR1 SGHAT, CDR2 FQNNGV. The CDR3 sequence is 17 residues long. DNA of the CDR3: TGTGCCAGCAGCGTAGACAGGGGCGCCTACTCCTACAATGAGCAGTTCTTC. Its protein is CASSVDRGAYSYNEQFF.

The CDR3 is CATRPEGGFGYSPLHF. The CDR3 DNA sequence: TGTGCCACCCGACCTGAAGGGGGCTTTGGCTATTCACCCCTCCACTTT. The rearrangement links TRBV27 to TRBJ1-6; 7 positions agree with TRBD1. CDR3 length: 16 residues. Looked up from germline, CDR1 is MNHEY and CDR2 is SMNVEV (reference sequence). V was pared by 10 bases and J by 8 bases, with 17 bases of the junction left unmatched.

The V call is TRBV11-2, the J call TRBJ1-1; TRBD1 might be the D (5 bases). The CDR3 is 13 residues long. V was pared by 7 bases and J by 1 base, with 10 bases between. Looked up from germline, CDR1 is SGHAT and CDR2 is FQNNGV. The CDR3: CASTGLSNTEAFF. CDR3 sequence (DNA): TGTGCCAGCACGGGACTCTCGAACACTGAAGCTTTCTTT. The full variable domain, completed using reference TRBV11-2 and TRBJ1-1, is EAGVAQSPRYKIIEKRQSVAFWCNPISGHATLYWYQQILGQGPKLLIQFQNNGVVDDSQLPKDRFSAERLKGVDSTLKIQPAKLEDSAVYLCASTGLSNTEAFFGQGTRLTVV.

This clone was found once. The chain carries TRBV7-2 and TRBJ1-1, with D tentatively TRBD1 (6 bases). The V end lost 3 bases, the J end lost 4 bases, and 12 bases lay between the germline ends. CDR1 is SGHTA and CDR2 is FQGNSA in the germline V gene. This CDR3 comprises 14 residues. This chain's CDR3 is CASSLDSSRTEAFF. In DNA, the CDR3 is TGTGCCAGCAGCTTGGACAGCTCCCGCACTGAAGCTTTCTTT.

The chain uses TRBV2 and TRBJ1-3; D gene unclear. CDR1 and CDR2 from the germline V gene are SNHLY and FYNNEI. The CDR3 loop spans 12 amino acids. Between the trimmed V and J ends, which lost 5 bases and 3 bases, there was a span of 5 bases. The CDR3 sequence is CASSTDGNTIYF. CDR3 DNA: TGTGCCAGCAGTACAGATGGAAACACCATATATTTT.

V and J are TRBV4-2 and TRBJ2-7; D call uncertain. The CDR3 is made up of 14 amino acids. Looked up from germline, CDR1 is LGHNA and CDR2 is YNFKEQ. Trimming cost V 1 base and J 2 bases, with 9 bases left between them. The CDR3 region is CASSQGNTAYEQYF. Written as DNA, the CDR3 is TGTGCCAGCAGCCAAGGAAACACCGCCTACGAGCAGTACTTC.

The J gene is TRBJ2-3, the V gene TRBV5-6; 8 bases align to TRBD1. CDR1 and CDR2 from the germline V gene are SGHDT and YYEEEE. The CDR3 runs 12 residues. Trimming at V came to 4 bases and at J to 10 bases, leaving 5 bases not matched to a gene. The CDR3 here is CASSENRGAQYF. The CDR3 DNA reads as TGTGCCAGCAGCGAAAACAGGGGGGCGCAGTATTTT.

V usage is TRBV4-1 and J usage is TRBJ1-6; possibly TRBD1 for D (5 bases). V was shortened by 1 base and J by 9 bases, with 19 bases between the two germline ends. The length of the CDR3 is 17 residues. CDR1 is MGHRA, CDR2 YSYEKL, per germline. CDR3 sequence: CASSQGPGRRRGSPLHF. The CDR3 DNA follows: TGCGCCAGCAGCCAAGGCCCAGGGAGGAGAAGGGGTTCACCCCTCCACTTT.

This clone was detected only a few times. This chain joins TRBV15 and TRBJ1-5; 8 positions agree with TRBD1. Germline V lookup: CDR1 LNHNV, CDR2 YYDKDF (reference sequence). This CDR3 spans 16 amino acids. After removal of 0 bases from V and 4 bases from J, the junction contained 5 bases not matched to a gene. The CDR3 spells CATSRDARTGNQPQHF. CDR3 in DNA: TGTGCCACCAGCAGAGATGCGAGGACAGGGAATCAGCCCCAGCATTTT.

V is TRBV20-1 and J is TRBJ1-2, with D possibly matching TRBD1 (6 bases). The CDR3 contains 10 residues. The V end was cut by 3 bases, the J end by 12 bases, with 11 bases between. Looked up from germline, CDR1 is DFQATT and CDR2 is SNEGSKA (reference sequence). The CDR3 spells CSARGGADTF. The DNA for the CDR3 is TGCAGTGCTAGGGGGGGGGCTGACACCTTC.

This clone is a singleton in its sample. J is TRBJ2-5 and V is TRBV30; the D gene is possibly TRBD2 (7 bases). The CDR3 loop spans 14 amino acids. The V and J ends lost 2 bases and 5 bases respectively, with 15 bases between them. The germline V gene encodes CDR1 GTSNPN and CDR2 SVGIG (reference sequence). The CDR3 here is CAWSWGGAGETQYF. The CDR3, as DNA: TGTGCCTGGAGTTGGGGGGGGGCGGGTGAGACCCAGTACTTC.

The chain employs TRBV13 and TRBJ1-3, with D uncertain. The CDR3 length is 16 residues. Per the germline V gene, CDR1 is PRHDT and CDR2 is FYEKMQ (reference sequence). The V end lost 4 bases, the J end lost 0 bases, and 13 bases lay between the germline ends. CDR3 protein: CASSSTGNPSGNTIYF. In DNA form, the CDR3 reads TGTGCCAGCAGCTCGACCGGGAATCCCTCTGGAAACACCATATATTTT. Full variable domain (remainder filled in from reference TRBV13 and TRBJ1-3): AAGVIQSPRHLIKEKRETATLKCYPIPRHDTVYWYQQGPGQDPQFLISFYEKMQSDKGSIPDRFSAQQFSDYHSELNMSSLELGDSALYFCASSSTGNPSGNTIYFGEGSWLTVV.

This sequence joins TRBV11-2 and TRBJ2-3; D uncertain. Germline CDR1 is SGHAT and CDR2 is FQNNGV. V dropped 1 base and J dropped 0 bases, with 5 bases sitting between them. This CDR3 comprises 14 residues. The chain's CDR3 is CASSLAQSTDTQYF. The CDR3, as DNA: TGTGCCAGCAGCTTAGCACAGAGCACAGATACGCAGTATTTT.

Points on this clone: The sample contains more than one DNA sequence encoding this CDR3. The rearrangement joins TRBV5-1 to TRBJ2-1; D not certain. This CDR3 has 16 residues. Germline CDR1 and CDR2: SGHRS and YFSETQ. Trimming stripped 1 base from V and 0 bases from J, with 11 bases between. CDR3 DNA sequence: TGCGCCAGCAGCTTGTCGGGTTCAAGCTCCTACAATGAGCAGTTCTTC. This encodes CASSLSGSSSYNEQFF. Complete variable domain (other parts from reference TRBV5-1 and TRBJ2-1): KAGVTQTPRYLIKTRGQQVTLSCSPISGHRSVSWYQQTPGQGLQFLFEYFSETQRNKGNFPGRFSGRQFSNSRSEMNVSTLELGDSALYLCASSLSGSSSYNEQFFGPGTRLTVL.

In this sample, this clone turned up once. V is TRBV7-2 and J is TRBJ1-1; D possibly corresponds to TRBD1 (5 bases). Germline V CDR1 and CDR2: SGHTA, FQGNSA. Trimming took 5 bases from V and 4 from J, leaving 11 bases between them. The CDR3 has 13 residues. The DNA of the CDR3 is TGTGCCAGCAGCATTCAGGGTGCCACTGAAGCTTTCTTT. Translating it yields CASSIQGATEAFF.